This record concerns one T cell receptor (beta chain) sequence. Its antigen is currently not known. At one end, the junction sequence differs from germline, possibly due to a read error. The library was obtained by the immunoSEQ multiplex PCR assay. For the multiplex PCR, a mixture combining 60 forward primers for TCR Vbeta segments and 13 reverse primers for TCR Jbeta segments was used. Amplification of the CDR3 region of rearranged TCR beta genes was performed with a multiplex PCR assay on genomic DNA. The Illumina HiSeq System was used to sequence the amplified TCR beta libraries as 87-base-pair reads. As for how the authors treated the data: A later analysis counted tens of millions of unique TCR beta chains across the 700 or so repertoires, and approximately 11 million of these chains were shared by at least two donors. A nearest-neighbor algorithm error-corrected the raw reads and collapsed the reads into unique sequences, merging closely related sequences to remove PCR and sequencing errors. V, D and J gene segments were assigned by aligning CDR3 sequences to IMGT reference sequences. For a sequence to be retained, a match of at least six nucleotides was required to both a V gene segment and a J gene segment. A rearrangement counted as productive if the CDR3 had no stop codons and remained in frame with V and J, and every other rearrangement counted as non-productive. Following IMGT convention, CDR3 was defined as the stretch from the second conserved V-encoded cysteine to the conserved J-encoded phenylalanine. The earlier analysis of a few hundred of the donors excluded sequences that lacked an unambiguous match to a single V gene segment. In an earlier analysis of some 590 of the donors, V segments were called functional above 56.7% productive rearrangements and were called segregating when the between-donor standard deviation exceeded 5%. A statistical classification framework was built to diagnose cytomegalovirus status from the catalog of TCR beta chain sequences. A later analysis assigned V and J genes by comparing TCR nucleotide sequences with IMGT/GENE-DB human TR gene sequences. Using the TCRdist pipeline, a later analysis assigned CDR3 sequences along with most-parsimonious VDJ recombination scenarios. In a later analysis, every TCR beta chain was defined by the combination of its CDR3 amino acid sequence and its V-gene family, and reads without a unique V-gene family were dropped. As a way to deal with suspected cross-contamination and a sequencing artifact, a later analysis dropped 592 nucleotide sequences that were highly shared and had low generation probability. For each public chain, a later analysis derived a clonal expansion index from normalized ranks of inferred template counts within each repertoire. Generation probabilities in a later analysis came from a VDJ recombination model fitted to out-of-frame rearrangements, and those results were checked against IGoR. In a later analysis, TCR-TCR, TCR-HLA and TCR-CMV co-occurrence was scored with hypergeometric tests, and a repertoire-size bias correction was applied to TCR pairs. In a later analysis, false discovery rates were estimated by permuting HLA or CMV assignments 20 times. In a later analysis, co-occurring TCRs were grouped using DBSCAN, with TCRdist sequence similarity added in when clustering inside HLA-allele-positive subsets. Co-occurrence clustering excluded repertoires with fewer than 30,000 or more than 120,000 public chains, plus five with anomalous nucleotide sharing. This immuneACCESS table, as held by TCRdb, lists in-frame sequences with V and J called but not all clones. Of the missing ones, under half trace to an unresolved V gene in checked studies; the others have no known cause. V and J calls and clone size come straight from that table; D and trimming were deduced from the DNA. This sample holds 150,000 to 200,000 clones; roughly 80% were observed only once. The ten largest clones add up to 3.5% to 5.5% of the sample.

Reading from cysteine to phenylalanine, the CDR3 counts 15 amino acids. The read is trimmed to its CDR3 DNA, 45 bases read in frame from base 1. CDR1 is given as MGHRA and CDR2 as YSYEKL, both from the germline V gene. In total, over 600 healthy bone marrow donors made up the cohort. Cohort members were all nominally healthy when sampled, although unrecorded immune exposures were likely present. The donor was CMV seronegative and was included in the group of a few hundred seronegative cohort members. A peripheral blood sample was provided by each donor, and peripheral blood mononuclear cells were used for TCR beta sequencing. Genomic DNA extraction from the blood cell samples was performed with the Qiagen DNeasy Blood Extraction Kit. These data originate in a study of cytomegalovirus exposure and HLA in healthy donors (TCRdb year 2017). About the study as a whole: In an earlier analysis of several hundred of the donors, 276 Gb of sequence data and 100 million or so unique TCR beta sequences from 150 million to 200 million T cells were reported. An early release that covered approximately 600 HLA-typed donors contained approximately 300 gigabases of sequencing data and tens of millions of unique TCR sequences. Of the 350 to 400 genotyped donors, 81% fell in the genetic ancestry cluster associated with self-reported Caucasian donors. The aim of the study was to test whether cataloging public T cell receptors could identify signatures of past pathogen exposure. The study used immunosequencing to profile the T cell repertoires of approximately 640 subjects and linked those repertoires to cytomegalovirus serostatus. A separate validation cohort of over 95 different subjects was used in addition to the roughly 620-subject first cohort. To predict cytomegalovirus infection status, the study brought together high-throughput TCR immunosequencing, statistical association of individual TCRs with disease status, and machine learning. A later analysis re-examined previously published TCR beta repertoires from over 500 donors and added high-resolution HLA genotyping to investigate patterns of TCR occurrence. In the later analysis, no new phenotypic data were used to find candidate immune exposures; instead, reliance was placed on TCR beta sequences and their occurrence across donors. An earlier analysis of some 500 of the donors used high-throughput TCR beta sequencing to judge whether each TCR beta V gene segment behaved as functional or pseudogenic. Donor age, sex, ethnicity and CMV serostatus were compiled together with the repertoire data. A later genetic analysis used genome-wide SNP genotypes for about 55% of the 666 donors, treating that subset as a discovery cohort. All discovery cohort repertoires had been generated on a single sequencing platform. Class I and class II HLA loci were covered by the typing at four-digit resolution. The number of typed donors differed by locus: about 620-640 for A, B, C, DRB1 and DQB1; 500 to 550 for DQA1; fewer than 610 for DPA1; and 400 to 480 for DPB1. Because of strong linkage in the cohort, four or five DR-DQ haplotypes were treated as single units for association and clustering. Among about 360 genotyped donors of the cohort, an average of roughly 240,000 unique TCR beta nucleotide sequences were sequenced per donor, roughly 18% of them non-productive. Paper-wide results and their limitations: The authors suggested that the approach could potentially be extended to other disease states and immunological phenotypes. CMV serostatus was the only immune exposure information available for the cohort. In a later genetic analysis, a missense DCLRE1C variant was associated with V-gene and J-gene trimming of TCR beta chains, and the association was replicated in an independent cohort. Some IMGT-functional V segments, including TRBV6-2 and TRBV6-3, could not be told apart with the 87-base-pair reads, so those segments were excluded. A few of the identified cytomegalovirus-associated TCR beta chains were confirmed in vitro to be specific for cytomegalovirus antigens. At a false discovery rate of 0.05, a later analysis linked 15,000 to 20,000 TCR beta sequences to specific HLA alleles. A group of highly shared sequence variants was considered likely to be a technical artifact of the sequencing pipeline. An earlier analysis of approximately 600 of the donors showed that most TCR beta V segments appeared in productive rearrangements either about 87% or about 30% of the time, which broadly matched IMGT annotations. A later analysis found that TCR association rates varied across HLA loci, with DRB1 alleles showing the most associated TCRs and HLA-C alleles the fewest. Correlated functional status among segregating V segments might reflect linkage disequilibrium, but an unknown experimental factor could not be ruled out. Several of the top co-occurrence clusters appeared to be linked to parvovirus B19, influenza, CMV and Epstein-Barr virus, according to a later analysis. A total of 150 to 200 TCR beta chains were listed by the study as associated with cytomegalovirus. Compared with equally common non-associated chains, HLA-associated TCR beta chains in a later analysis were more clonally expanded and had lower generation probabilities. Roughly uniform sequencing depth across donors was assumed in presence/absence analyses, although this assumption may not hold. In this cohort, only TCR beta chains were sequenced, and detectable features were limited by the absence of alpha or paired-chain data. Because counts were too low, some 16 rarely observed V segments, including chromosome 9 orphons, were excluded from the earlier analysis of 587 of the donors. Most TCR sequences were seen in very few donors, while some public TCRs were found in many individuals. A further reported finding was that TCR beta sequences accurately predicted the HLA-A and HLA-B alleles for most subjects in the first cohort. Cytomegalovirus status was reported to be diagnosed by the classifier with high specificity and sensitivity in both the original and validation cohorts. According to a later genetic analysis, donors in an Asian-associated ancestry cluster had fewer N-insertions in productive TCRs than the approximately 700-donor mean. Strong co-occurrence of HLA alleles, especially DR and DQ, made assigning TCR associations to individual alleles difficult. Because HLA typing was missing for some donors at each locus, association tests included only the typed subset. According to a later analysis, most CMV-associated TCR beta chains appeared to be HLA-restricted, and the HLA associations seemed to be driven largely by CMV exposure.

The sequence came from a man aged 35-49 years in good health and CMV-seronegative. Sequencing was done on a sample of PBMCs. This chain is built from TRBV4-1 and TRBJ1-6; matching of 5 bases hints at TRBD1 as the D gene. For the CDR3, the sequence is CASSPETAFDSPLYF. The DNA is as follows: TGCGCCAGCAGCCCGGAGACAGCTTTCGATTCACCCCTCTACTTT.